Listed below are T cell receptor beta chains from one sample, sequenced in a study of CD8+CD57+ T cells in acquired aplastic anemia. Each CDR3 protein is one row after TCRdb ran MiXCR on the reads. The table includes about 220,000 distinct CDR3 sequences, 30% to 40% detected once. Material for sequencing was sorted CD4+, CD8+, or CD8+CD57+ T cells (not recorded which) from PBMCs. The origin of the receptors is a human donor in good health, serving as a control. Each CDR3 is given with its conserved first and last residue. The D gene is left open where the match is weak. Rows give clone size only sometimes, using once, few, many, or a class for an expanded clone.

>13|many|TRBV19|TRBD2|TRBJ2-7
CASSIAGGNEQYF
TGTGCCAGTAGTATAGCGGGGGGAAACGAGCAGTACTTC
>11|NA|TRBV10-1|TRBD1|TRBJ2-2
CASTDGTGKFF
TGCGCCAGCACCGACGGGACAGGGAAGTTTTTT
>14|many|TRBV4-1|TRBD1|TRBJ1-5
CASSPGQGDQPQHF
TGCGCCAGCAGCCCCGGACAGGGCGATCAGCCCCAGCATTTT
>16|many|TRBV5-1|NA|TRBJ2-7
CASSYKTPGQYYEQYF
TGCGCCAGCAGCTACAAGACGCCGGGACAATATTACGAGCAGTACTTC
>14|NA|TRBV20-1|NA|TRBJ1-5
CSAVQGHIDQPQHF
TGCAGTGCTGTACAGGGCCATATCGATCAGCCCCAGCATTTT
>16|once|TRBV15|TRBD1|TRBJ2-7
CATSRDMTGKNHEQYF
TGTGCCACCAGCAGAGATATGACAGGGAAAAACCACGAGCAGTACTTC
>16|many|TRBV19|NA|TRBJ1-3
CASSIAEVLGGNTIYF
TGTGCCAGTAGTATTGCAGAAGTCCTCGGCGGAAACACCATATATTTT
>13|NA|TRBV25-1|NA|TRBJ1-5
CASSSNRAQPQHF
TGTGCCAGCAGCTCTAACAGGGCCCAGCCCCAACATTTT
>16|NA|TRBV4-1|NA|TRBJ1-1
CASSQVWGPQNTEAFF
TGCGCCAGCAGCCAAGTGTGGGGTCCCCAGAACACTGAAGCTTTCTTT
>15|many|TRBV7-2|TRBD1|TRBJ1-2
CASSLTGQGLYGYTF
TGTGCCAGCAGCTTAACGGGACAGGGCCTCTATGGCTACACCTTC
>12|many|TRBV20-1|TRBD1|TRBJ1-1
CSARTGGTEAFF
TGCAGTGCTAGAACAGGGGGCACTGAAGCTTTCTTT
>14|NA|TRBV5-1|NA|TRBJ2-7
CASSSFPPPYEQYF
TGCGCCAGCAGCTCTTTCCCCCCTCCCTACGAGCAGTACTTC
>12|NA|TRBV29-1|TRBD1|TRBJ1-2
CSVTGTGFGYTF
TGCAGCGTTACCGGGACAGGGTTTGGCTACACCTTC
>15|NA|TRBV27|TRBD2|TRBJ2-5
CASSLGRGGRETQYF
TGTGCCAGCAGTTTAGGGCGGGGGGGTAGAGAGACCCAGTACTTC
>14|few|TRBV20-1|NA|TRBJ2-7
CSARDQGGAYEQYF
TGCAGTGCTAGAGATCAGGGGGGTGCCTACGAGCAGTACTTC
>14|many|TRBV2|NA|TRBJ2-7
CASSEGTRVDEQYF
TGTGCCAGCAGTGAGGGCACCCGGGTCGACGAGCAGTACTTC
>12|NA|TRBV29-1|NA|TRBJ2-3
CSEAGRGDTQYF
TGCAGTGAGGCTGGACGGGGAGATACGCAGTATTTT
>18|NA|TRBV2|NA|TRBJ1-6
CASSVYREDTEWGSPLHF
TGTGCCAGCAGTGTTTACAGGGAGGACACCGAATGGGGTTCACCCCTCCACTTT
>13|NA|TRBV7-3|NA|TRBJ2-3
CASSLTTVDTQYF
TGTGCCAGCAGCTTAACGACAGTTGATACGCAGTATTTT
>16|many|TRBV5-1|TRBD1|TRBJ2-5
CASSVTGQGAQETQYF
TGCGCCAGCAGCGTAACGGGACAGGGTGCTCAAGAGACCCAGTACTTC
>16|NA|TRBV19|TRBD1|TRBJ1-2
CASSIDRDRGIYGYTF
TGTGCCAGTAGTATAGACCGGGACAGGGGGATCTATGGCTACACCTTC
>13|NA|TRBV18|NA|TRBJ1-2
CASSPGETHGYTF
TGTGCCAGCTCCCCAGGGGAGACCCATGGCTACACCTTC
>16|many|TRBV2|NA|TRBJ2-3
CASSDLVPGEEYTQYF
TGTGCCAGCAGTGATTTGGTGCCAGGCGAGGAGTATACGCAGTATTTT
>16|NA|TRBV24-1|NA|TRBJ2-5
CATSDPSPTSQETQYF
TGTGCCACCAGTGACCCTTCCCCTACTTCCCAAGAGACCCAGTACTTC
>16|many|TRBV7-8|TRBD1|TRBJ1-1
CASSLARDRAITEAFF
TGTGCCAGCAGCTTAGCACGGGACAGAGCCATCACTGAAGCTTTCTTT
>14|many|TRBV20-1|NA|TRBJ2-7
CSARDGRNSYEQYF
TGCAGTGCTAGAGATGGGCGAAACTCCTACGAGCAGTACTTC
>14|many|TRBV29-1|NA|TRBJ1-5
CSVGVGVGGQPQHF
TGCAGCGTTGGGGTAGGCGTGGGGGGTCAGCCCCAGCATTTT
>13|many|TRBV2|TRBD1|TRBJ1-5
CASSKTGGQPQHF
TGTGCCAGCAGTAAAACAGGGGGCCAGCCCCAGCATTTT
>15|NA|TRBV5-1|TRBD1|TRBJ2-2
CASSLGTGPTGELFF
TGCGCCAGCAGCTTGGGGACAGGGCCCACCGGGGAGCTGTTTTTT
>15|NA|TRBV9|NA|TRBJ1-6
CASSVSGYYNSPLHF
TGTGCCAGCAGCGTATCGGGCTACTATAATTCACCCCTCCACTTT
>12|many|TRBV25-1|NA|TRBJ1-1
CASSFGGNEAFF
TGTGCCAGCAGTTTCGGGGGGAATGAAGCTTTCTTT
>13|many|TRBV5-5|NA|TRBJ1-2
CASSLDRPSGATF
TGTGCCAGCAGCTTGGACAGACCGTCAGGAGCCACCTTC
>16|NA|TRBV11-1|NA|TRBJ1-3
CASSSNRAYSGNTIYF
TGTGCCAGCAGCTCAAACAGGGCCTACTCTGGAAACACCATATATTTT
>18|NA|TRBV4-1|TRBD2|TRBJ2-2
CASSQVGLAGVGTGELFF
TGCGCCAGCAGCCAAGTAGGACTAGCGGGAGTGGGGACCGGGGAGCTGTTTTTT
>15|many|TRBV19|NA|TRBJ1-2
CASKRQTGPFYGYTF
TGTGCCAGTAAGAGGCAGACAGGACCCTTCTATGGCTACACCTTC
>16|many|TRBV5-1|NA|TRBJ1-2
CASSPLSRGSNYGYTF
TGCGCCAGCAGCCCCCTGAGTAGGGGATCTAACTATGGCTACACCTTC
>14|few|TRBV19|NA|TRBJ2-5
CASSTDYEAGTQYF
TGTGCCAGTAGTACCGATTACGAGGCGGGGACCCAGTACTTC
>13|many|TRBV19|NA|TRBJ1-6
CASSDTASPPLHF
TGTGCCAGTAGTGATACTGCTTCCCCACCCCTCCACTTT
>17|NA|TRBV24-1|TRBD2|TRBJ2-1
CATSGTSGRANIEEQFF
TGTGCCACCAGCGGGACTAGCGGGAGGGCCAACATCGAGGAGCAGTTCTTC
>17|NA|TRBV10-3|NA|TRBJ2-1
CATGGEWSIFGENEQFF
TGTGCCACCGGCGGAGAATGGTCTATTTTCGGCGAAAATGAGCAGTTCTTC